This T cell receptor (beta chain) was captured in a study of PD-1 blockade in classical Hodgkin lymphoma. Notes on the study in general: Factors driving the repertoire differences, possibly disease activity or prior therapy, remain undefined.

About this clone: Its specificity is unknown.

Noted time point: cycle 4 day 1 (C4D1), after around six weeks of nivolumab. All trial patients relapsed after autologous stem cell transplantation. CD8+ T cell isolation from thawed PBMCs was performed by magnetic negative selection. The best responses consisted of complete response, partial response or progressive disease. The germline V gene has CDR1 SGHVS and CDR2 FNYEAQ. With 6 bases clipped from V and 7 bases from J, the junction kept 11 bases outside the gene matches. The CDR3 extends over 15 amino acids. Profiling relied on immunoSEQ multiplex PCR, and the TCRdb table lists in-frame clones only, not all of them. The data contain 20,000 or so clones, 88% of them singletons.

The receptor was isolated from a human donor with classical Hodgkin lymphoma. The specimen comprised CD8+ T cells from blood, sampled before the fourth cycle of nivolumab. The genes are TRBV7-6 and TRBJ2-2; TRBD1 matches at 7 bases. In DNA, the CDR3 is TGTGCCAGCAGATATGATAACAGGGGCCACGGGGAGCTGTTTTTT. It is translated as CASRYDNRGHGELFF.